This section outlines one T cell receptor beta chain sequence together with its context. The V gene's germline CDR1 is SGHRS and CDR2 YFSETQ. V shed 3 bases and J shed 6 bases, with 27 bases lying between them. CDR3 size: 18 residues. This specimen belongs to a study of shared T cell receptors in the human thymus. Profiled with immunoSEQ multiplex PCR; TCRdb holds only in-frame clones, not every one. The profile covers about 660,000 clones, with more than 70% appearing a single time and more than 0.009% taken by the ten largest. This same sample was also part of a study on human thymus T cells. This second study notes: It was healthy Finnish infants having corrective surgery for congenital heart defects who were the donors. Resections obtained during corrective heart surgery supplied the thymus tissue. Usage of V and J genes appeared biased in thymic and blood repertoires. Related research found strongly overlapping thymic repertoires in unrelated individuals.

The sequencing input was thymocytes. The chain has TRBV5-1 and TRBJ1-2, with D tentatively TRBD1 (6 bases). The receptor's source is a boy in the first two years of life with a congenital heart defect. The CDR3 bases are TGCGCCAGCAGCTCGTCCCGGGACAAGGTCCTAGGGGGAAATGGCTACACCTTC. Translation: CASSSSRDKVLGGNGYTF. The whole variable domain, filled in from reference TRBV5-1 and TRBJ1-2, reads KAGVTQTPRYLIKTRGQQVTLSCSPISGHRSVSWYQQTPGQGLQFLFEYFSETQRNKGNFPGRFSGRQFSNSRSEMNVSTLELGDSALYLCASSSSRDKVLGGNGYTFGSGTRLTVV.